This T cell receptor (beta chain) was captured by sequencing in a study of CD8 T cells in ankylosing spondylitis listed by TCRdb under 2017. Turning to the overall study: The study profiled T cell receptor beta repertoires in healthy donors and ankylosing spondylitis patients to find disease-linked TCR variants. The whole study cohort included 108 healthy donors and some 27 ankylosing spondylitis patients. Peripheral blood was sampled, and synovial fluid was also collected from ankylosing spondylitis patients.

This clonotype was counted many times. Its antigen is not yet known. Qualities for individual bases were not recorded, and no much larger clone is one base off. TCRdb records Illumina HiSeq 2500 as the sequencer. TCR beta libraries were prepared by quantitative 5'-RACE with molecular barcodes. As for how the authors treated the data: A new computational method based on a probabilistic model of VDJ rearrangement was used to identify disease-linked TCR variants. TCRdb reanalyzed the raw reads on its own, using fastp at Q25 for trimming and MiXCR for clone calling, and kept in-frame beta chains. Identical CDR3 protein sequences are pooled into one entry, listed with their most common genes and DNA. The V and J calls were not made by the authors but by TCRdb's processing. Within this sample are approximately 100,000 distinct CDR3 sequences, with 7.5% to 9% of them counted one time only. The ten largest clones add up to 9.5% to 10% of the sample.

The CDR3 numbers 16 residues from cysteine through phenylalanine. The CDR3 DNA has 48 bases and is translated from base 1. Looking up the germline V gene yields CDR1 SGDLS and CDR2 YYNGEE. The germline V and J ends show losses of 0 bases and 5 bases respectively, and no gene match explains 8 bases of the junction. Overall results and qualifications from the work: Significant enrichment of the disease-linked clones was reported in matched synovial fluid samples from ankylosing spondylitis patients. Some TCR beta motif variants had previously been reported in synovial fluid and blood of reactive arthritis patients, which suggested common disease-initiation mechanisms. In peripheral blood, the disease-linked clones were found at relatively low frequencies and had a CD8+ phenotype. Blood from ankylosing spondylitis patients appeared to be characterized by a TCR beta motif composed of eight or nine highly homologous amino acid variants.

This receptor was identified in a male donor with ankylosing spondylitis or in good health (not recorded which). The V and J genes are TRBV9 and TRBJ2-5, and 9 bases in between align with TRBD2. The material sequenced was blood, either unsorted or a sorted T cell fraction (not recorded which). The CDR3 reads as follows: CASSVGAGGRAETQYF. The DNA sequence follows: TGTGCCAGCAGCGTAGGGGCCGGCGGGAGGGCGGAGACCCAGTACTTC.